This TCR beta chain originates from a study of OX40 agonist ivuxolimab in advanced cancers. The wider study: At 0.01 to 10 mg/kg, ivuxolimab was administered intravenously to patients every 2 weeks. From roughly 23 to 90 years was the age range, with a mean of around 54 years, and approximately 80% were male.

V dropped 6 bases and J dropped 1 base, with 13 bases sitting between them. CDR3 size: 16 residues. Germline V gives CDR1 LNHDA, CDR2 SQIVND (reference sequence). Findings of the study overall: Also showing low normalized T-cell clonal expansion were some of the nonresponders. Partial responders at 0.1-3.0 mg/kg had among the lowest clonal expansion.

The assay was immunoSEQ multiplex PCR, and TCRdb's table has in-frame clones only and misses some. The sample has about 48,000 clones, around 87% seen once. Of note for this clone: Its target is unknown.

Sequences were derived from CD4+ or CD8+ T cells sorted from blood, sampled in a trial of the OX40 agonist ivuxolimab. The rearrangement links TRBV19 to TRBJ2-6; tentative D call: TRBD2 (5 bases). This clonotype was obtained from an adult with an advanced solid tumor such as melanoma, head and neck, liver or kidney cancer. The CDR3 loop is CASRADRGSGANVLTF. The DNA of the CDR3 is TGTGCCAGTAGGGCGGATCGAGGGTCTGGGGCCAACGTCCTGACTTTC.